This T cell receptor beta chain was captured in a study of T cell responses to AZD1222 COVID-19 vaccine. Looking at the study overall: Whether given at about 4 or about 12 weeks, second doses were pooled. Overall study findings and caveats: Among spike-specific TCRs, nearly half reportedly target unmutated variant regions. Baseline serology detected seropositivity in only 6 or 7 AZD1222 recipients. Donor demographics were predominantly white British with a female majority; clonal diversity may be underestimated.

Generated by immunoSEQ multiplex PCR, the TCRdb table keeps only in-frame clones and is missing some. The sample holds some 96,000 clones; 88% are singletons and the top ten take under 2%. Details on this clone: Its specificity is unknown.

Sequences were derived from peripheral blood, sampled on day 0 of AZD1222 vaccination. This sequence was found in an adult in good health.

The CDR3 loop is CASSLGGIGVADTEAFF. The CDR3 region has the DNA TGTGCCAGCAGCTTAGGGGGGATAGGGGTTGCGGACACTGAAGCTTTCTTT. This chain connects TRBV11-3 to TRBJ1-1; possibly TRBD1 for D (5 bases). The CDR3 runs to 17 residues. Germline assignment: CDR1 SGHNT and CDR2 YENEEA. V was pared by 1 base and J by 3 bases, with 18 bases between.